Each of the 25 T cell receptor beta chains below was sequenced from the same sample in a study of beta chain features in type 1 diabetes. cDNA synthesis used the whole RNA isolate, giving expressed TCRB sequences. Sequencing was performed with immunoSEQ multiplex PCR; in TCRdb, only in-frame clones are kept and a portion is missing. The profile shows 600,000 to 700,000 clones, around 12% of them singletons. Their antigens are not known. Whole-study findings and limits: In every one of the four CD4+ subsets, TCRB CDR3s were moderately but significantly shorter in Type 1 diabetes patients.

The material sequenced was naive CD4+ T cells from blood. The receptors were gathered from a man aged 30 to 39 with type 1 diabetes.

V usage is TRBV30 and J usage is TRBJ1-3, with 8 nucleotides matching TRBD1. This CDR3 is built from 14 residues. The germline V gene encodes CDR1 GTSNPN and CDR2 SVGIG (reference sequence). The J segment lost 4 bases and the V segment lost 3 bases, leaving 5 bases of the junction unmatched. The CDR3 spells CAWRTGAGGNTIYF. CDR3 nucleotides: TGTGCCTGGAGGACAGGGGCAGGGGGAAACACCATATATTTT. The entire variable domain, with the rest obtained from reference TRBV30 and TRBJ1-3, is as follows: SQTIHQWPATLVQPVGSPLSLECTVEGTSNPNLYWYRQAAGRGLQLLFYSVGIGQISSEVPQNLSASRPQDRQFILSSKKLLLSDSGFYLCAWRTGAGGNTIYFGEGSWLTVV.

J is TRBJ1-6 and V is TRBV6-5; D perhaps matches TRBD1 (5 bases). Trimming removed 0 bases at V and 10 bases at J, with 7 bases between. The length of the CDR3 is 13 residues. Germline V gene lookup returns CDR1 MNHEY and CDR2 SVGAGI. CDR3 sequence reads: CASSYSKGSPLHF. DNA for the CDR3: TGTGCCAGCAGTTACTCGAAGGGGTCACCCCTCCACTTT.

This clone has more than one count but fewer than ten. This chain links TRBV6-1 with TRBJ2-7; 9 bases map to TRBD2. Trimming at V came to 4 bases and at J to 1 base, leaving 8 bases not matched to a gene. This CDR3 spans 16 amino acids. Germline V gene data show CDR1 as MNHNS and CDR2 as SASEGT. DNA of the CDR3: TGTGCCAGCAGTGCACCTAGCGGGGTGGGGTCCTACGAGCAGTACTTC. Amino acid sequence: CASSAPSGVGSYEQYF.

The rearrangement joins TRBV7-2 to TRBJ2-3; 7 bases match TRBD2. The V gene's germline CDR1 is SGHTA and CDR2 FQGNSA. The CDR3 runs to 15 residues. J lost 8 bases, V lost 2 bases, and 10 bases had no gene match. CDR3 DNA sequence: TGTGCCAGCAGCTTAATCCTAGCGGTGGCATCTACGCAGTATTTT. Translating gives CASSLILAVASTQYF.

Here the CDR3 DNA reads TGTGCCAGCATGGGGACTAGCGGGGGAGTCCAAGAGACCCAGTACTTC. Translation: CASMGTSGGVQETQYF. The chain couples TRBV27 to TRBJ2-5, with TRBD2 matching 14 bases. V trimming: 7 bases; J trimming: 1 base; junction bases outside the gene matches: 5. This CDR3 has 16 amino acids. Looked up from germline, CDR1 is MNHEY and CDR2 is SMNVEV (reference sequence).

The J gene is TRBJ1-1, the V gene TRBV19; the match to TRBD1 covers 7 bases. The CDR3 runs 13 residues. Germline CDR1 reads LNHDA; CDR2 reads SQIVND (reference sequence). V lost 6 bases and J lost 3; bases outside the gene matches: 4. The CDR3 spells CASRTTGDTEAFF. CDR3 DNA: TGTGCCAGTAGGACAACAGGGGACACTGAAGCTTTCTTT.

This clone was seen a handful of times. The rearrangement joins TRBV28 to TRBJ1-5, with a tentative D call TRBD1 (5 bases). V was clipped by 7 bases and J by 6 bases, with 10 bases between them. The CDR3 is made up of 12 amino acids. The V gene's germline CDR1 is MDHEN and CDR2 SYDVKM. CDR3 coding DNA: TGTGCCAGCACCGTGGACATTCAGCCCCAGCATTTT. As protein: CASTVDIQPQHF.

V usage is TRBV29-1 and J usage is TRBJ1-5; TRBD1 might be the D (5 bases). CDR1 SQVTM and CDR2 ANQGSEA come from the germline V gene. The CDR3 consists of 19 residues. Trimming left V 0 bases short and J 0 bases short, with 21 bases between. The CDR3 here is CSVEDRGRPRGVSNQPQHF. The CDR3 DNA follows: TGCAGCGTTGAAGATAGGGGCAGGCCGCGGGGTGTTAGCAATCAGCCCCAGCATTTT.

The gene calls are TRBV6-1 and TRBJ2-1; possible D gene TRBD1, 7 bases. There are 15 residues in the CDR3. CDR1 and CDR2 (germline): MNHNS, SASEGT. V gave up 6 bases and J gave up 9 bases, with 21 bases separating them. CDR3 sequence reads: CASRAGQITFGEQFF. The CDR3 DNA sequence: TGTGCCAGCAGGGCGGGACAGATAACCTTTGGTGAGCAGTTCTTC.

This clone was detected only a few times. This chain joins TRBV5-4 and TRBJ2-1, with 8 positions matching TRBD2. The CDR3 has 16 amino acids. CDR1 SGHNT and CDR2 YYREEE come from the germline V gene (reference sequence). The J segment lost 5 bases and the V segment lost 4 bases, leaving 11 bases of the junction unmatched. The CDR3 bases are TGTGCCAGCAGCCGGCGGGGGGCTAATGCAAACAATGAGCAGTTCTTC. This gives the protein CASSRRGANANNEQFF.

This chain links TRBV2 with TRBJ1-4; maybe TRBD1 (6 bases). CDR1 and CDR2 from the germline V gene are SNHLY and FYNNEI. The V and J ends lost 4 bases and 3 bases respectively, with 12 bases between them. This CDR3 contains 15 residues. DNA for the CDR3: TGTGCCAGCAGTGCACAGGGAAGGGCTAATGAAAAACTGTTTTTT. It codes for CASSAQGRANEKLFF. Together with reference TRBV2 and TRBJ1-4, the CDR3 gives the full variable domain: EPEVTQTPSHQVTQMGQEVILRCVPISNHLYFYWYRQILGQKVEFLVSFYNNEISEKSEIFDDQFSVERPDGSNFTLKIRSTKLEDSAMYFCASSAQGRANEKLFFGSGTQLSVL.

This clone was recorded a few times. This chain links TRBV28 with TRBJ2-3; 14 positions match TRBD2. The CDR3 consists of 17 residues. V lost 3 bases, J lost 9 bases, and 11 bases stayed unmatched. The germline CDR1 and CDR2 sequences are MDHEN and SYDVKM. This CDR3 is CASSLTSGLAGEVTQYF. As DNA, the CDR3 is TGTGCCAGCAGTTTGACATCGGGACTAGCGGGGGAGGTCACGCAGTATTTT. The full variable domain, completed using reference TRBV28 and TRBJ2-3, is DVKVTQSSRYLVKRTGEKVFLECVQDMDHENMFWYRQDPGLGLRLIYFSYDVKMKEKGDIPEGYSVSREKKERFSLILESASTNQTSMYLCASSLTSGLAGEVTQYFGPGTRLTVL.

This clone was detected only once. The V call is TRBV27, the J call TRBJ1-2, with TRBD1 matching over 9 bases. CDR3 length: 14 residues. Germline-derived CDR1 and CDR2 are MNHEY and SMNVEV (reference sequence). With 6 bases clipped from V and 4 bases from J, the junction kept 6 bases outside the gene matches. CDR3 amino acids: CASRVTGGGYGYTF. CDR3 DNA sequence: TGTGCCAGCAGAGTGACAGGGGGGGGCTATGGCTACACCTTC.

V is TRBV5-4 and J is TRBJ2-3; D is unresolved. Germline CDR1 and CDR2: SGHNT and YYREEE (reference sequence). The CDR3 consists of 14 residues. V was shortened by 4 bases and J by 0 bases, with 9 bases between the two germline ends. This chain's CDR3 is CASSLDPSTDTQYF. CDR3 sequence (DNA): TGTGCCAGCAGCCTCGACCCGAGCACAGATACGCAGTATTTT.

The CDR3 coding sequence is TGCGCCAGCAGCCAGGGACTTCCTAGCACAGATACGCAGTATTTT. It yields the protein CASSQGLPSTDTQYF. The chain couples TRBV4-3 to TRBJ2-3; perhaps TRBD2 as D (6 bases). Germline V gene data show CDR1 as LGHNA and CDR2 as YSLEER. The CDR3 is 15 amino acids. Trimming stripped 3 bases from V and 0 bases from J, with 10 bases between.

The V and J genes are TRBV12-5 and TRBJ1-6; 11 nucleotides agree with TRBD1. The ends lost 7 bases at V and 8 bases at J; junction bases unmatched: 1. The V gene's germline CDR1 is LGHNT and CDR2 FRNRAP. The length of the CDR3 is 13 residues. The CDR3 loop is CASAGQGDSPLHF. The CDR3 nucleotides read TGTGCTAGTGCGGGACAGGGGGATTCACCCCTCCACTTT.

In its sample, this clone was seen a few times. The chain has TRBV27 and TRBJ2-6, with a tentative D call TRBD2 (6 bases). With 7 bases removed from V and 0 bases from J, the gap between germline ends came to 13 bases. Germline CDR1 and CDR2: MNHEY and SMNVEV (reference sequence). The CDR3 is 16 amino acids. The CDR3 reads CASTRDGNSGANVLTF. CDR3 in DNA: TGTGCCAGCACGCGGGACGGGAACTCTGGGGCCAACGTCCTGACTTTC.

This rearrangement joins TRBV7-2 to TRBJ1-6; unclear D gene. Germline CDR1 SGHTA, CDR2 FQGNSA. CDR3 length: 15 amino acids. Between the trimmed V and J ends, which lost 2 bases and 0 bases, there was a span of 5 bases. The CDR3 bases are TGTGCCAGCAGCTTACACAGCTCCTATAATTCACCCCTCCACTTT. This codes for CASSLHSSYNSPLHF.

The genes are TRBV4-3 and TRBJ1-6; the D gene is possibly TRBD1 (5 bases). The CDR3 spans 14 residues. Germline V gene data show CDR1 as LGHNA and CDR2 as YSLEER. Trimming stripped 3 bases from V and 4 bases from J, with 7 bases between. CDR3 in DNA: TGCGCCAGCAGCCAGGGACGGTATAATTCACCCCTCCACTTT. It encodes CASSQGRYNSPLHF.

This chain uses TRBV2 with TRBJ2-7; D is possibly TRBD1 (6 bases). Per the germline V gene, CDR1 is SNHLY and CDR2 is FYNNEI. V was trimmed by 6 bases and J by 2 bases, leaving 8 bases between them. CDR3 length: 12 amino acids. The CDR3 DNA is TGTGCCAGCAGGCAGGGGACCTACGAGCAGTACTTC. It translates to CASRQGTYEQYF.

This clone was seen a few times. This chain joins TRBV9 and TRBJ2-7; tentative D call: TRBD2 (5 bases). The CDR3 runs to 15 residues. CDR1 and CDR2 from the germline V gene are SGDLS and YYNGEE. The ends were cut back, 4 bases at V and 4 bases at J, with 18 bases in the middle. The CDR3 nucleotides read TGTGCCAGCAGCCCCAGCTTTGTCGGGGAATACGAGCAGTACTTC. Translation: CASSPSFVGEYEQYF.

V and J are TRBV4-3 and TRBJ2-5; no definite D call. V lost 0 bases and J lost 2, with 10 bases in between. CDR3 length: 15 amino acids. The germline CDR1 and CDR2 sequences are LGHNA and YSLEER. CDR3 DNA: TGCGCCAGCAGCCAAGACCCGCACTTACAAGAGACCCAGTACTTC. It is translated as CASSQDPHLQETQYF.

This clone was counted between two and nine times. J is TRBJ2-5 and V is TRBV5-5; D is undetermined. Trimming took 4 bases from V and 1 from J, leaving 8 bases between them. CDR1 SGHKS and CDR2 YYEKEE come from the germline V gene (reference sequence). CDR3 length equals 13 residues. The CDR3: CASSPGIQETQYF. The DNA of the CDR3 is TGTGCCAGCAGCCCGGGTATCCAAGAGACCCAGTACTTC.

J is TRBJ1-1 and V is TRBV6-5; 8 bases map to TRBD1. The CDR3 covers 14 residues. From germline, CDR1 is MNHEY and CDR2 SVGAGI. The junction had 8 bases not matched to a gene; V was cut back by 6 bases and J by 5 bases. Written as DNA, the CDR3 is TGTGCCAGCAGCCCCAGGGGGCCGGATACTGAAGCTTTCTTT. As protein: CASSPRGPDTEAFF.

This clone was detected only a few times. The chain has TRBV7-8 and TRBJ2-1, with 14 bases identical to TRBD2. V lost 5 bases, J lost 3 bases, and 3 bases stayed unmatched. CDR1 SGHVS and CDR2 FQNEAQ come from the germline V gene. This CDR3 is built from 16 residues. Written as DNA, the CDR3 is TGTGCCAGCAGCACCGGGACTAGCGGGGGCTACAATGAGCAGTTCTTC. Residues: CASSTGTSGGYNEQFF.